The present TCR beta chain was sequenced within a study of cytomegalovirus exposure and HLA in healthy donors. Regarding the study as a whole: The majority of CMV-associated TCR beta chains were reported as apparently HLA-restricted in a later analysis.

The CDR3 length is 12 residues. Trimming removed 5 bases from V and 4 bases from J, with 8 bases in between. In germline, CDR1 is SEHNR, CDR2 FQNEAQ (reference sequence). Notes on this clone: Its antigen is unidentified.

Primers for the PCR totalled 60 Vbeta and 13 Jbeta. Repertoires were generated with immunoSEQ multiplex PCR, while TCRdb's copy carries only in-frame clones and drops some. Recorded for this sample: around 53,000 clones. Sequencing used PBMCs. The V and J genes are TRBV7-9 and TRBJ2-5; D uncertain. The TCR was taken from a male donor in good health and CMV-seropositive. DNA for the CDR3: TGTGCCAGCAGCCAGGTCCCAGAGACCCAGTACTTC. Amino acids: CASSQVPETQYF.